This entry describes one T cell receptor beta chain. Antigen: not known. V trimming: 1 base; J trimming: 10 bases; junction bases outside the gene matches: 9. This CDR3 is built from 15 residues. Germline-derived CDR1 and CDR2 are SGHVS and FNYEAQ. The data derive from a study of T cells after posttransplantation cyclophosphamide. The data were produced by immunoSEQ multiplex PCR, yet TCRdb's version contains in-frame clones alone and is incomplete. The table shows 50,000 to 55,000 clones, with roughly 84% occurring only once. General study results and limits: Later blood repertoires were often dominated by clones from the donor CD8+ memory compartment. Skin or GI-infiltrating T cells shared few TRB sequences with blood. After PTCy, TRB diversity resembled that of CNI/methotrexate controls.

The TCR originated in a man between 25 and 39 years old with a blood cancer, CMV-positive, and with a related stem cell donor. The rearrangement uses TRBV7-6 and TRBJ1-2; 10 nucleotides line up with TRBD1. What was sequenced was PBMCs. CDR3 region: CASSLGSRTGGHYTF. CDR3 nucleotide sequence: TGTGCCAGCAGCTTAGGATCCCGGACAGGGGGGCACTACACCTTC.